This T cell receptor (beta chain) was sequenced for a study of blood T cell repertoires in COVID-19. Study in general: The origin of the acute and convalescent COVID-19 samples was the United States, Italy and Spain.

V shed 2 bases and J shed 0 bases, with 10 bases lying between them. The CDR3 sequence is 15 residues long. Germline CDR1 and CDR2: SGDLS and YYNGEE. Per the original data handling: For nucleated cells, counts were estimated from reference gene primer amplification. Sequencing was performed with immunoSEQ multiplex PCR; in TCRdb, only in-frame clones are kept and a portion is missing. V and J calls plus clone size are reproduced from that table; the DNA served to infer D and trimming. The sample yields 90,000 to 100,000 clones, almost 85% seen once. J is TRBJ2-3 and V is TRBV9; D is undetermined. The TCR sequence derives from a man between 65 and 79 years old with acute or convalescent COVID-19. Sequenced sample: peripheral blood. The CDR3 DNA follows: TGTGCCAGCAGCGTCTATGCCGGGAGCACAGATACGCAGTATTTT. Translated, it gives CASSVYAGSTDTQYF.